Included here is one TCR beta chain sequence, with context. Sequencing was performed with immunoSEQ multiplex PCR; in TCRdb, only in-frame clones are kept and a portion is missing. The sample lists 45,000 to 55,000 clones, approximately 79% occurring once. CDR3 length: 17 residues. These data originate in a study of T cell responses to AZD1222 COVID-19 vaccine. The input for sequencing was peripheral blood, taken on day 0 of MenACWY control vaccination. The sequence derives from an adult in good health. This chain connects TRBV21-1 to TRBJ2-1; the listed D gene, TRBD2, was not tested against the DNA. TRBV21-1 is a pseudogene locus. CDR3 residues: CASSKGSLAGLYNEQFF. The CDR3 nucleotides read TGTGCCAGCAGCAAAGGGAGCCTAGCGGGACTCTACAATGAGCAGTTCTTC.